This TCR beta chain was recovered during a study of beta chain features in type 1 diabetes. Study findings and constraints: TCRB CDR3 length was moderately but significantly reduced in all four CD4+ subsets of Type 1 diabetes patients. PCR might favor shorter templates, equally in patients and controls. High TCR expression in some cells could lead to their over-representation in cDNA sequencing.

The germline V gene has CDR1 MNHEY and CDR2 SVGAGI. Trimming took 7 bases from V and 0 from J, leaving 12 bases between them. The CDR3 runs 14 residues. Sequencing targeted expressed TCRB transcripts, as all isolated RNA had been reverse transcribed. Generated by immunoSEQ multiplex PCR, the TCRdb table keeps only in-frame clones and is missing some. The sample has hundreds of thousands of clones, under 13% seen once. CD45RO/CCR7/CD25/CD127/CD95/CD27 separated CD4+ naive, central memory, regulatory and stem cell-like memory cells by sorting. Worth noting for this clone: The antigen remains undetermined.

This sequence originates from a man in his thirties or forties with type 1 diabetes. The chain joins TRBV6-5 to TRBJ1-2; possible D gene TRBD1, 5 bases. Input material: naive CD4+ T cells from blood. The DNA of the CDR3 is TGTGCCAGCACCCGGACACCTACTAACTATGGCTACACCTTC. Translated, it gives CASTRTPTNYGYTF.